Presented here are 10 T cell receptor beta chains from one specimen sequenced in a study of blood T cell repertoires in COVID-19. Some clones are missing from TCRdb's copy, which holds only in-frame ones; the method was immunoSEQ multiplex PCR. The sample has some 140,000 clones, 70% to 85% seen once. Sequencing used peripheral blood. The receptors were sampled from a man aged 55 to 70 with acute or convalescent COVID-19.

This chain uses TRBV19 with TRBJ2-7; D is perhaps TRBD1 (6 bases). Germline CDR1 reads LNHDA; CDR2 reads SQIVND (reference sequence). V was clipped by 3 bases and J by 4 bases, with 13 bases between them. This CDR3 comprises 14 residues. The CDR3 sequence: CASSMGRGAYEQYF. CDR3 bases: TGTGCCAGTAGTATGGGCAGGGGAGCATACGAGCAGTACTTC.

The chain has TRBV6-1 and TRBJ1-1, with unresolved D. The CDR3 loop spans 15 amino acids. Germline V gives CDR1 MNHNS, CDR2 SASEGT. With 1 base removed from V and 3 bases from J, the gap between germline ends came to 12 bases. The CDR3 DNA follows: TGTGCCAGCAGTGAAGGGGAGGTTGGGTACACTGAAGCTTTCTTT. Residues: CASSEGEVGYTEAFF.

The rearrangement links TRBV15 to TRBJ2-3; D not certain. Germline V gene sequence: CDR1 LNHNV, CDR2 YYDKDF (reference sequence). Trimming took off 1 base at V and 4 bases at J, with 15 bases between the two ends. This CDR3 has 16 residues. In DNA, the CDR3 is TGTGCCACCAGCAGAGCCTCTCACCACGAGGCAGATACGCAGTATTTT. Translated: CATSRASHHEADTQYF.

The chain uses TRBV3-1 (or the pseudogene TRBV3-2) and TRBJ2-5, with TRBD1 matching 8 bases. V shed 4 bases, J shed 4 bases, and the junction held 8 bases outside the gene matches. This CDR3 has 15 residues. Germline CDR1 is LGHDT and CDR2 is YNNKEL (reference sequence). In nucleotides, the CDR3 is TGTGCCAGCAGCCGTTGGACAGGGCAAGGAGAGACCCAGTACTTC. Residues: CASSRWTGQGETQYF.

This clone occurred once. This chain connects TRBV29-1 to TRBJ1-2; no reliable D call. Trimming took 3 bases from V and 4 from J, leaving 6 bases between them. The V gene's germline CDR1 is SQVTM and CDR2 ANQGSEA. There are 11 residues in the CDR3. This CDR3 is CSVEASYGYTF. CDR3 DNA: TGCAGCGTTGAGGCAAGCTATGGCTACACCTTC.

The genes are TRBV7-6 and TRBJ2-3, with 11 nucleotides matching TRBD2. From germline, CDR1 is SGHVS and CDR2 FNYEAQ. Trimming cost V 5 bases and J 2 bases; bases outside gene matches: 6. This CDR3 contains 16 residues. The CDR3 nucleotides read TGTGCCAGCAGCCCCCGACTAGCGGGAACCACAGATACGCAGTATTTT. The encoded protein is CASSPRLAGTTDTQYF.

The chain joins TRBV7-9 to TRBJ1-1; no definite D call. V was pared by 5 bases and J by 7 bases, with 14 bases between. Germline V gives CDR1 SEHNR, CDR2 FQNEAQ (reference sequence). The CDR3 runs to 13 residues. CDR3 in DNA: TGTGCCAGCAGCCCCGCCCTGGAGGTTGAAGCTTTCTTT. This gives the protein CASSPALEVEAFF.

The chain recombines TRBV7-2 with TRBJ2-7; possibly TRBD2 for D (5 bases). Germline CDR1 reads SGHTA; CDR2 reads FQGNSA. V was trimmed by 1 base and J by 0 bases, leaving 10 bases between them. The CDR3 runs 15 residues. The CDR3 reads CASSLEAASSYEQYF. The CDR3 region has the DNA TGTGCCAGCAGCTTAGAAGCGGCCAGCTCCTACGAGCAGTACTTC.

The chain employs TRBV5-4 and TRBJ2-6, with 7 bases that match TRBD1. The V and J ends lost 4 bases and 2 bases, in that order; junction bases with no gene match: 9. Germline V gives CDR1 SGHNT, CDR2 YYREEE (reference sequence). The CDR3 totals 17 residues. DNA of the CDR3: TGTGCCAGCAGCCCTACAGGGGATACGGCTGGGGCCAACGTCCTGACTTTC. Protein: CASSPTGDTAGANVLTF.

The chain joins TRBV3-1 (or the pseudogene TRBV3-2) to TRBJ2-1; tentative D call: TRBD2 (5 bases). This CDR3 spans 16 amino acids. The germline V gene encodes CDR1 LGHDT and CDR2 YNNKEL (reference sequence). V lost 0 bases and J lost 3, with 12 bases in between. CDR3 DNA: TGTGCCAGCAGCCAAGATAAGCGAGGGAACTACAATGAGCAGTTCTTC. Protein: CASSQDKRGNYNEQFF.